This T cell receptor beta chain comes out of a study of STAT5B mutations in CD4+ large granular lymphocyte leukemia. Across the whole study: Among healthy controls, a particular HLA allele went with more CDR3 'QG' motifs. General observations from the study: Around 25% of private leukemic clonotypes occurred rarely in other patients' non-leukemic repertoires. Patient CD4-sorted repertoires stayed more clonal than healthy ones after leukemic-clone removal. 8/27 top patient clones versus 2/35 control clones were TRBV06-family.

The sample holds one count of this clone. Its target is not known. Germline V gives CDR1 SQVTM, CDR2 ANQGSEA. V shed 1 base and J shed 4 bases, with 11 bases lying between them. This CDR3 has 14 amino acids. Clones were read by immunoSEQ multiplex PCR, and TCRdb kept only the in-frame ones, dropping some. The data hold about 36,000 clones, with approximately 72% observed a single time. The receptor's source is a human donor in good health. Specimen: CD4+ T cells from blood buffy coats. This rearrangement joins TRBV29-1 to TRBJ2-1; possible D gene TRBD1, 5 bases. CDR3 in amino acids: CSVEGGFRYNEQFF. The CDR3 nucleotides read TGCAGCGTTGAAGGGGGCTTTCGGTACAATGAGCAGTTCTTC.